The 26 T cell receptor beta chains below all came from one sample that was sequenced in a study of beta chain features in type 1 diabetes. Whole-study results and caveats: Patients with Type 1 diabetes showed moderately but significantly shorter TCRB CDR3s in all four CD4+ subsets.

For these TCRs, the target antigens are not known. What was sequenced were expressed TCRB transcripts, since all of the isolated RNA had been reverse transcribed. The table came from immunoSEQ multiplex PCR; TCRdb's copy has only in-frame clones and leaves some out. Among hundreds of thousands of clones listed, over 12% were seen once. Sequencing input: naive CD4+ T cells from blood. The receptors originated from a man younger than 35 with type 1 diabetes.

The chain is built from TRBV19 and TRBJ2-1; 9 bases align to TRBD1. Germline V gene sequence: CDR1 LNHDA, CDR2 SQIVND (reference sequence). The CDR3 extends over 15 amino acids. V was pared by 3 bases and J by 0 bases, with 0 bases of the junction left unmatched. CDR3 in amino acids: CASSMDRGSYNEQFF. Written as DNA, the CDR3 is TGTGCCAGTAGTATGGACAGGGGCTCCTACAATGAGCAGTTCTTC.

The sample holds a few counts of this clone. Other DNA sequences in the sample encode the same CDR3. The chain uses TRBV10-3 and TRBJ2-3; 9 nucleotides align to TRBD1. V dropped 6 bases and J dropped 3; count of bases not matched to a gene: 4. From germline, CDR1 is ENHRY and CDR2 SYGVKD. The CDR3 is 14 residues long. The CDR3 DNA sequence: TGTGCCATCAGCGGGGGACAGGGTACAGATACGCAGTATTTT. Encoded protein: CAISGGQGTDTQYF.

This clone has just a few counts. J is TRBJ2-2 and V is TRBV11-1; no firm D call. The CDR3 is 15 amino acids. From germline, CDR1 is SGHAT and CDR2 FQDESV (reference sequence). V lost 5 bases to trimming and J lost 0 bases, with 10 bases between them. The DNA for the CDR3 is TGTGCCAGCAGCCCCCGGACGGCGAACACCGGGGAGCTGTTTTTT. Encoded protein: CASSPRTANTGELFF.

This rearrangement joins TRBV15 to TRBJ2-1; maybe TRBD2 (5 bases). Germline loops: CDR1 LNHNV, CDR2 YYDKDF (reference sequence). Deletions cut 0 bases from V and 8 bases from J, with 8 bases between. The CDR3 loop spans 13 amino acids. The CDR3 here is CATSRDEGYEQFF. In DNA form, the CDR3 reads TGTGCCACCAGCAGAGATGAGGGTTATGAGCAGTTCTTC.

This clone occurred a few times. The gene calls are TRBV27 and TRBJ2-3; 8 bases are shared with TRBD2. CDR3 length equals 15 residues. Germline CDR1 reads MNHEY; CDR2 reads SMNVEV (reference sequence). V trimming: 0 bases; J trimming: 6 bases; junction bases outside the gene matches: 5. CDR3 DNA sequence: TGTGCCAGCAGTTTATCGACTAGCGATTGGGATACGCAGTATTTT. This gives the protein CASSLSTSDWDTQYF.

The rearrangement links TRBV2 to TRBJ2-7; 10 positions match TRBD2. V dropped 6 bases and J dropped 5; count of bases not matched to a gene: 4. This CDR3 has 13 amino acids. Germline assignment: CDR1 SNHLY and CDR2 FYNNEI. The CDR3 region is CASSLAGVDEQYF. In DNA form, the CDR3 reads TGTGCCAGCAGCCTAGCGGGAGTGGACGAGCAGTACTTC.

This clone was detected a few times. J is TRBJ2-7 and V is TRBV30, with 7 bases lining up with TRBD1. Looked up from germline, CDR1 is GTSNPN and CDR2 is SVGIG (reference sequence). The J segment lost 6 bases and the V segment lost 7 bases, leaving 12 bases of the junction unmatched. This CDR3 has 13 amino acids. The CDR3 region has the DNA TGTGCCTACAATGACAGGGTTTACGGCGAGCAGTACTTC. The encoded protein is CAYNDRVYGEQYF.

The chain carries TRBV7-9 and TRBJ1-4; no reliable D call. The V and J ends lost 3 bases and 5 bases respectively, with 10 bases between them. Germline loops: CDR1 SEHNR, CDR2 FQNEAQ (reference sequence). The CDR3 contains 14 residues. CDR3 coding DNA: TGTGCCAGCAGCTTGGCGGAATTGAATGAAAAACTGTTTTTT. Its translation is CASSLAELNEKLFF.

This clone was seen only a few times. The chain uses TRBV4-2 and TRBJ2-3, with D possibly TRBD1 on 5 matching bases. CDR3 size: 13 residues. The V end lost 10 bases, the J end lost 4 bases, and 15 bases lay between the germline ends. CDR1 and CDR2 from the germline V gene are LGHNA and YNFKEQ. CDR3 bases: TGTGCCACCGGGTCTAGGGGCGCAGATACGCAGTATTTT. Translating gives CATGSRGADTQYF.

The chain employs TRBV4-1 and TRBJ1-3; D possibly corresponds to TRBD1 (6 bases). CDR1 is MGHRA, CDR2 YSYEKL, per germline. This CDR3 is built from 14 residues. V lost 3 bases and J lost 4, with 10 bases in between. CDR3 nucleotides: TGCGCCAGCAGCCAGGGAACAGGGGGAAACACCATATATTTT. It is translated as CASSQGTGGNTIYF.

The V gene is TRBV9, the J gene TRBJ1-3; D is unresolved. The CDR3 has 13 amino acids. V lost 0 bases, J lost 1 base, and 2 bases lay in between. Germline assignment: CDR1 SGDLS and CDR2 YYNGEE. CDR3 nucleotides: TGTGCCAGCAGCGTAGGTTCTGGAAACACCATATATTTT. It encodes CASSVGSGNTIYF.

The chain joins TRBV30 to TRBJ1-2; D is possibly TRBD1 (5 bases). This CDR3 comprises 11 residues. Per germline, CDR1 GTSNPN and CDR2 SVGIG (reference sequence). V lost 4 bases to trimming and J lost 5 bases, with 8 bases between them. The CDR3 DNA reads as TGTGCCTGGACGGGGGATTATGGCTACACCTTC. As protein: CAWTGDYGYTF.

The chain recombines TRBV6-4 with TRBJ2-3; the D is unclear. Trimming removed 4 bases at V and 4 bases at J, with 9 bases between. This CDR3 has 13 residues. Germline assignment: CDR1 MRHNA and CDR2 SNTAGT. The CDR3 sequence: CASSASAADTQYF. The CDR3 DNA follows: TGTGCCAGCAGTGCTTCCGCCGCAGATACGCAGTATTTT.

This clone came up a few times. The J gene is TRBJ2-7, the V gene TRBV7-2; the match to TRBD2 covers 9 bases. This CDR3 comprises 15 residues. Looked up from germline, CDR1 is SGHTA and CDR2 is FQGNSA. With V trimmed by 10 bases and J by 5 bases, 15 bases remained unmatched. The CDR3 loop reads CATTNLASGADEQYF. The DNA of the CDR3 is TGTGCCACAACCAACCTGGCTAGCGGGGCGGACGAGCAGTACTTC.

This chain links TRBV6-5 with TRBJ2-2; D gene ambiguous. The CDR3 loop spans 16 amino acids. Trimming shortened V by 3 bases and J by 4 bases, and 15 bases separated the two germline ends. Germline V gives CDR1 MNHEY, CDR2 SVGAGI. This CDR3 is CASSYTRAPGTGELFF. Here the CDR3 DNA reads TGTGCCAGCAGTTATACGAGAGCCCCCGGCACCGGGGAGCTGTTTTTT.

The sample holds a few counts of this clone. The rearrangement uses TRBV7-2 and TRBJ1-2; a possible D gene is TRBD1 (6 bases). The CDR3 is 15 residues long. Germline values: CDR1 SGHTA, CDR2 FQGNSA. Trimming shortened V by 5 bases and J by 2 bases, and 15 bases separated the two germline ends. CDR3 DNA sequence: TGTGCCAGCAGCCCTTACAACAGGGAGAACTATGGCTACACCTTC. It encodes CASSPYNRENYGYTF.

V and J are TRBV29-1 and TRBJ1-2; the D is unclear. Between the trimmed V and J ends, which lost 4 bases and 4 bases, there was a span of 7 bases. This CDR3 contains 11 residues. Germline CDR1 reads SQVTM; CDR2 reads ANQGSEA. Here the CDR3 reads CSVGQFYGYTF. The CDR3 coding sequence is TGCAGCGTTGGGCAGTTCTATGGCTACACCTTC. Using reference TRBV29-1 and TRBJ1-2 for the parts outside the CDR3, the full variable domain is SAVISQKPSRDICQRGTSLTIQCQVDSQVTMMFWYRQQPGQSLTLIATANQGSEATYESGFVIDKFPISRPNLTFSTLTVSNMSPEDSSIYLCSVGQFYGYTFGSGTRLTVV.

The rearrangement uses TRBV30 and TRBJ1-5; TRBD1 aligns across 12 bases. V shed 2 bases and J 1 base; nucleotides not matched to a gene: 6. The CDR3 is 17 residues long. The germline V gene encodes CDR1 GTSNPN and CDR2 SVGIG (reference sequence). This CDR3 reads CAWSKGTGGRSNQPQHF. The DNA of the CDR3 is TGTGCCTGGAGTAAGGGGACAGGGGGCCGAAGCAATCAGCCCCAGCATTTT.

Only a few counts were recorded for this clone. The CDR3 reads CASSLRQGATNEKLFF. The CDR3 region has the DNA TGCGCCAGCAGCCTACGACAGGGGGCAACTAATGAAAAACTGTTTTTT. J is TRBJ1-4 and V is TRBV4-3; 9 bases match TRBD1. V trimming: 4 bases; J trimming: 0 bases; junction bases outside the gene matches: 3. This CDR3 spans 16 amino acids. Germline CDR1 LGHNA, CDR2 YSLEER.

The sample holds a few counts of this clone. The rearrangement joins TRBV7-2 to TRBJ2-1; TRBD2 agrees at 9 bases. The junction had 4 bases not matched to a gene; V was cut back by 2 bases and J by 5 bases. CDR1 SGHTA and CDR2 FQGNSA come from the germline V gene. The CDR3 runs to 15 residues. The CDR3 sequence is CASSLLAGFNNEQFF. For the CDR3, the DNA is TGTGCCAGCAGCTTACTAGCGGGATTTAACAATGAGCAGTTCTTC.

The V gene is TRBV28, the J gene TRBJ1-2; tentatively, D is TRBD1 (6 bases). The CDR3 is 13 residues long. V gave up 8 bases and J gave up 8 bases, with 18 bases separating them. In germline, CDR1 is MDHEN, CDR2 SYDVKM. CDR3 amino acids: CASSVPGEKGYTF. The CDR3 region has the DNA TGTGCCAGCTCAGTTCCAGGGGAGAAAGGCTACACCTTC.

The rearrangement links TRBV6-5 to TRBJ2-7; a possible D gene is TRBD2 (6 bases). Germline V gene data show CDR1 as MNHEY and CDR2 as SVGAGI. This CDR3 contains 14 residues. The V gene lost 7 bases and the J gene lost 6 bases, with 19 bases spanning the gap. CDR3 protein: CASTPSLEGPEQYF. CDR3 DNA: TGTGCCAGCACCCCCTCATTGGAGGGACCCGAGCAGTACTTC.

This clone was picked up a small number of times. This chain joins TRBV9 and TRBJ2-6, with D hard to call. The V end was cut by 5 bases, the J end by 0 bases, with 3 bases between. Germline loops: CDR1 SGDLS, CDR2 YYNGEE. The CDR3 is 13 residues long. CDR3 bases: TGTGCCAGCAGACTCTCTGGGGCCAACGTCCTGACTTTC. This codes for CASRLSGANVLTF.

This chain joins TRBV7-9 and TRBJ2-1; tentatively, D is TRBD2 (5 bases). This CDR3 has 15 amino acids. Germline CDR1 SEHNR, CDR2 FQNEAQ (reference sequence). Trimming left V 3 bases short and J 4 bases short, with 13 bases between. The CDR3 sequence is CASSFSGRGYNEQFF. Here the CDR3 DNA reads TGTGCCAGCAGCTTCTCCGGGCGAGGGTACAATGAGCAGTTCTTC.

The J gene is TRBJ2-3, the V gene TRBV14, with D possibly called TRBD1 or TRBD2 (5 bases each). The germline V gene encodes CDR1 SGHDN and CDR2 FVKESK. This CDR3 contains 14 residues. The V and J ends lost 5 bases and 6 bases respectively, with 15 bases between them. In DNA, the CDR3 is TGTGCCAGCAGCATGGGACCCGCGAGGGATACGCAGTATTTT. Encoded protein: CASSMGPARDTQYF.

This chain joins TRBV25-1 and TRBJ1-1; D gene unclear. The V gene's germline CDR1 is MGHDK and CDR2 SYGVNS. This CDR3 has 14 residues. V was trimmed by 0 bases and J by 4 bases, leaving 9 bases between them. DNA of the CDR3: TGTGCCAGCAGTGAATACGGTGGGCTCACTGAAGCTTTCTTT. This codes for CASSEYGGLTEAFF.